This TCR beta chain was identified in a study of shared clonotypes between healthy human individuals. Notes on the study in general: It was the few donors that limited the genetic and exposure-history diversity represented. Specimens sampled were limited to blood, with tissue repertoires likely differing. Estimated richness values were generally larger in naive subsets than in memory subsets.

Worth noting for this clone: Antigen unknown.

This CDR3 region has 14 residues. CDR1 is SEHNR, CDR2 FQNEAQ, per germline (reference sequence). V trimming: 7 bases; J trimming: 6 bases; junction bases outside the gene matches: 8. Assay: immunoSEQ multiplex PCR; the TCRdb copy retains only in-frame clones and omits some. The sample lists roughly 1,000,000 clones; approximately 80% were seen once. Sequencing was carried out using memory CD4+ T cells from PBMCs. Noted subset: CD45RA-negative fraction. V usage is TRBV7-9 and J usage is TRBJ1-5, with 8 positions matching TRBD1. The TCR comes from a man aged 18 to 30 in good health. Some clones in this sample may be carry-over from other donors' samples. The CDR3 protein is CASTAGQGGQPQHF. The CDR3 DNA sequence: TGTGCCAGCACCGCAGGACAGGGCGGTCAGCCCCAGCATTTT.